The 20 T cell receptor beta chains given below trace back to one sample, sequenced in a study of naive and memory T cell subsets. Both TRBC1 and TRBC2 were covered by a beta constant-region primer of two equimolar oligonucleotides. One entry per CDR3 protein results from TCRdb running MiXCR on the UMI-ligation and nested PCR reads. The sample includes 120,000 to 150,000 distinct CDR3 sequences, approximately 15% of them seen just once. Sequencing was performed on naive CD4+ T cells from blood. These receptors all stem from a human donor in good health.

J is TRBJ2-4 and V is TRBV11-2; 9 positions agree with TRBD1. With V trimmed by 5 bases and J by 8 bases, 4 bases remained unmatched. CDR3 length equals 13 residues. Germline CDR1 and CDR2: SGHAT and FQNNGV. The CDR3 region is CASSRDRVDIQYF. Here the CDR3 DNA reads TGTGCCAGCAGCCGGGACAGGGTTGACATTCAGTACTTC.

This clonotype was detected a few times. The chain has TRBV4-2 and TRBJ2-5; the match to TRBD1 covers 8 bases. Germline V gives CDR1 LGHNA, CDR2 YNFKEQ. This CDR3 comprises 14 residues. The junction had 4 bases not matched to a gene; V was cut back by 5 bases and J by 2 bases. CDR3 in DNA: TGTGCCAGCAGCTCCTACAGGGGGCAAGAGACCCAGTACTTC. Translating it yields CASSSYRGQETQYF.

The chain couples TRBV7-8 to TRBJ1-3, with 7 bases identical to TRBD1. Trimming cost V 2 bases and J 0 bases; bases outside gene matches: 7. CDR1 SGHVS and CDR2 FQNEAQ come from the germline V gene. The CDR3 has 17 residues. This CDR3 is CASSLLGRGISGNTIYF. Written as DNA, the CDR3 is TGTGCCAGCAGCTTACTGGGCAGGGGGATCTCTGGAAACACCATATATTTT.

This clonotype came up many times. V usage is TRBV4-1 and J usage is TRBJ2-7; D is perhaps TRBD1 (6 bases). The CDR3 has 14 residues. V lost 2 bases, J lost 2 bases, and 10 bases lay in between. Per germline, CDR1 MGHRA and CDR2 YSYEKL. The CDR3 DNA reads TGCGCCAGCAGCCAAACAGGGAGTCCCTACGAGCAGTACTTC. Translated, it gives CASSQTGSPYEQYF.

This clonotype has just a few counts. The genes are TRBV10-3 and TRBJ1-1; 7 bases align to TRBD1. Looked up from germline, CDR1 is ENHRY and CDR2 is SYGVKD. Losses at the gene ends were 4 bases for V and 5 bases for J; bases not matched to a gene: 10. The CDR3 contains 15 residues. DNA for the CDR3: TGTGCCATCAGTGGAAGGGACAGCGTCCCAACTGAAGCTTTCTTT. Protein product: CAISGRDSVPTEAFF.

The rearrangement joins TRBV11-2 to TRBJ2-6, with D hard to call. The CDR3 consists of 20 residues. V was trimmed by 5 bases and J by 2 bases, leaving 25 bases between them. Germline CDR1 SGHAT, CDR2 FQNNGV. The CDR3, as DNA: TGTGCCAGCAGCCATTACTGGAGCTTGAAGGCCGCCACTGGGGCCAACGTCCTGACTTTC. Protein sequence: CASSHYWSLKAATGANVLTF.

The chain uses TRBV19 and TRBJ2-7, with TRBD1 identical over 8 bases. CDR1 LNHDA and CDR2 SQIVND come from the germline V gene (reference sequence). J was trimmed by 2 bases and V by 3 bases; bases with no gene match: 3. The CDR3 loop spans 14 amino acids. DNA of the CDR3: TGTGCCAGTAGTATGGACAGGGCCACCTACGAGCAGTACTTC. Its protein is CASSMDRATYEQYF.

V usage is TRBV13 and J usage is TRBJ2-5; possibly TRBD2 for D (5 bases). Trimming removed 5 bases from V and 1 base from J, with 14 bases in between. Germline values: CDR1 PRHDT, CDR2 FYEKMQ (reference sequence). CDR3 length: 15 residues. Here the CDR3 reads CASSDPRDPQETQYF. The CDR3 DNA reads as TGTGCCAGCAGCGACCCCCGGGATCCCCAAGAGACCCAGTACTTC.

There are a few counts of this clonotype. CDR3 region: CASSAYPGTYEQYF. DNA of the CDR3: TGTGCCAGCAGTGCGTACCCCGGGACCTACGAGCAGTACTTC. The chain joins TRBV6-1 to TRBJ2-7; tentatively, D is TRBD2 (5 bases). This CDR3 is 14 amino acids long. The V end was cut by 4 bases, the J end by 2 bases, with 12 bases between. CDR1 is MNHNS and CDR2 is SASEGT in the germline V gene.

This clonotype was seen a handful of times. This chain joins TRBV29-1 and TRBJ2-1, with D uncertain. Germline loops: CDR1 SQVTM, CDR2 ANQGSEA. This CDR3 has 12 residues. Trimming removed 2 bases from V and 6 bases from J, with 8 bases in between. The CDR3 nucleotides are TGCAGCGTTGAACGTAGTAGCAATGAGCAGTTCTTC. Residues: CSVERSSNEQFF.

The gene calls are TRBV28 and TRBJ2-2; D ambiguous. V lost 5 bases to trimming and J lost 4 bases, with 8 bases between them. The CDR3 is 13 residues long. The germline V gene encodes CDR1 MDHEN and CDR2 SYDVKM. As DNA, the CDR3 is TGTGCCAGCAGTCCCCGGATCACCGGGGAGCTGTTTTTT. It codes for CASSPRITGELFF.

This chain uses TRBV6-2 or TRBV6-3 with TRBJ2-1; TRBD1 or TRBD2 may be the D gene (5 bases each). Germline loops: CDR1 MNHEY, CDR2 SVGEGT. This CDR3 comprises 15 residues. V lost 5 bases and J lost 2, with 13 bases in between. The CDR3 coding sequence is TGTGCCAGCAGTAGTGGGGGTCCCCCCTACAATGAGCAGTTCTTC. It yields the protein CASSSGGPPYNEQFF.

This clonotype was counted between two and nine times. This rearrangement joins TRBV3-1 to TRBJ2-6; TRBD1 is a possible D gene (5 bases). The CDR3 loop spans 17 amino acids. With 4 bases removed from V and 10 bases from J, the gap between germline ends came to 23 bases. Germline V gene sequence: CDR1 LGHDT, CDR2 YNNKEL (reference sequence). CDR3 sequence (DNA): TGTGCCAGCAGCCGGTCCTCCCAGGGTTCCTGGCGGAACGTCCTGACTTTC. Residues: CASSRSSQGSWRNVLTF.

The chain links TRBV12-3 or TRBV12-4 to TRBJ1-5; 8 positions agree with TRBD1. The CDR3 is 15 residues long. V trimming: 4 bases; J trimming: 0 bases; junction bases outside the gene matches: 2. The CDR3 nucleotides are TGTGCCAGCAGTTACAGGGGGAATAGCAATCAGCCCCAGCATTTT. Translating gives CASSYRGNSNQPQHF.

This clonotype was found a few times. The chain uses TRBV7-9 and TRBJ1-2; D gene ambiguous. Germline CDR1 and CDR2: SEHNR and FQNEAQ (reference sequence). This CDR3 has 15 residues. The V end lost 4 bases, the J end lost 4 bases, and 16 bases lay between the germline ends. CDR3 bases: TGTGCCAGCAGCTCTTTGTATCGAGTGCCCTATGGCTACACCTTC. Translation gives CASSSLYRVPYGYTF.

In its sample, this clonotype was seen a few times. The chain couples TRBV29-1 to TRBJ2-1, with D maybe TRBD2 (5 bases). V shed 6 bases and J shed 2 bases, with 17 bases lying between them. Germline CDR1 SQVTM, CDR2 ANQGSEA. This CDR3 has 15 amino acids. The CDR3, as DNA: TGCAGCGTCAGAGCCGGGGTCCTTACCTACAATGAGCAGTTCTTC. As protein: CSVRAGVLTYNEQFF.

This clonotype was observed a few times. The chain links TRBV7-2 to TRBJ2-7, with 7 positions matching TRBD1. With V trimmed by 0 bases and J by 4 bases, 9 bases remained unmatched. The CDR3 is made up of 16 amino acids. Germline V gives CDR1 SGHTA, CDR2 FQGNSA. CDR3 sequence reads: CASSLAPVTGAYEQYF. For the CDR3, the DNA is TGTGCCAGCAGCTTAGCCCCGGTTACAGGGGCTTACGAGCAGTACTTC.

This clonotype has ten or more counts. V is TRBV19 and J is TRBJ2-1, with a possible D match to TRBD1 (6 bases). The CDR3 consists of 15 residues. The V gene's germline CDR1 is LNHDA and CDR2 SQIVND (reference sequence). Trimming stripped 3 bases from V and 4 bases from J, with 13 bases between. CDR3 amino acids: CASSITGSTYNEQFF. Written as DNA, the CDR3 is TGTGCCAGTAGTATTACAGGGTCTACTTACAATGAGCAGTTCTTC.

This clonotype was seen a handful of times. The chain joins TRBV7-2 to TRBJ2-3; D is unclear. This CDR3 has 14 residues. The V and J ends lost 2 bases and 3 bases respectively, with 9 bases between them. Germline CDR1 and CDR2: SGHTA and FQGNSA. The CDR3, as DNA: TGTGCCAGCAGCTTACGGATGTCGACAGATACGCAGTATTTT. This translates into CASSLRMSTDTQYF.

This clonotype appeared many times. The chain recombines TRBV10-3 with TRBJ2-2, with 8 bases fitting TRBD1. Looked up from germline, CDR1 is ENHRY and CDR2 is SYGVKD. CDR3 length equals 17 residues. V was pared by 7 bases and J by 2 bases, with 12 bases of the junction left unmatched. Written as DNA, the CDR3 is TGTGCCATCAAAAATCTCATTCAGGGGGCAAACACCGGGGAGCTGTTTTTT. Translating gives CAIKNLIQGANTGELFF.